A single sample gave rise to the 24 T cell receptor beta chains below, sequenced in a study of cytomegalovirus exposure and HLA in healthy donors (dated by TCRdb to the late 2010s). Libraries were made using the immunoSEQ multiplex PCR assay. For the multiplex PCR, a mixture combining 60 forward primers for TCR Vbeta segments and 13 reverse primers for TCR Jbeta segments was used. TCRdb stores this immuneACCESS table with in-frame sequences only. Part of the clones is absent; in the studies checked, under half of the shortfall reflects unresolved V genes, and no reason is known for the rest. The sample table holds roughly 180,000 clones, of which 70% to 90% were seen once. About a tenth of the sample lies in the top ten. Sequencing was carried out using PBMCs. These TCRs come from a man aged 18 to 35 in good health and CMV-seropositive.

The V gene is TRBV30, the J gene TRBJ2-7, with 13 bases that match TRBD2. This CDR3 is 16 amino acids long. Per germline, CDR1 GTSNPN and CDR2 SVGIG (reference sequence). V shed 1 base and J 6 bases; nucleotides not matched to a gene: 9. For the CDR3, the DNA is TGTGCCTGGAGTGGCCAACTAGCGGGGGGGCGGCTCGAGCAGTACTTC. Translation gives CAWSGQLAGGRLEQYF.

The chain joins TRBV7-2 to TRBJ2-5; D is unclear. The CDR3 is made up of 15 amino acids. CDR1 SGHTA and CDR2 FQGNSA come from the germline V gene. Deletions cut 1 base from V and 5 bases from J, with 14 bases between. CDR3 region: CASSLDAPAGETQYF. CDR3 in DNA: TGTGCCAGCAGCTTAGACGCCCCCGCCGGTGAGACCCAGTACTTC.

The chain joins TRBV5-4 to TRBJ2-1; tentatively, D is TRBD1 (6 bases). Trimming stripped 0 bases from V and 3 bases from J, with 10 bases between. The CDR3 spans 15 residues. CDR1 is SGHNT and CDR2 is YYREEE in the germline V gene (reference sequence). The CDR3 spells CASSLDVGHYNEQFF. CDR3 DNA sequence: TGTGCCAGCAGCTTGGATGTGGGACACTACAATGAGCAGTTCTTC. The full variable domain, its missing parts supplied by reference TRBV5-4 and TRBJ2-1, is ETGVTQSPTHLIKTRGQQVTLRCSSQSGHNTVSWYQQALGQGPQFIFQYYREEENGRGNFPPRFSGLQFPNYSSELNVNALELDDSALYLCASSLDVGHYNEQFFGPGTRLTVL.

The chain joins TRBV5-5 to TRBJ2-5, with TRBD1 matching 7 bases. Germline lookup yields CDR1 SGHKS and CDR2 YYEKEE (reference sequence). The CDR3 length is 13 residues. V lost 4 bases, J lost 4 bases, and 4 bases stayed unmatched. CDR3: CASSLRDRETQYF. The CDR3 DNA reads TGTGCCAGCAGCCTCCGGGACAGAGAGACCCAGTACTTC.

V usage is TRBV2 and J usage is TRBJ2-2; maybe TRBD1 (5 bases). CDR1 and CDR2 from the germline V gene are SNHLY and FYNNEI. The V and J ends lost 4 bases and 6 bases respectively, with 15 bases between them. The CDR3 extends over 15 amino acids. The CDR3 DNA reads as TGTGCCAGCAGTGTTCAGGGAATATACTCCGGGGAGCTGTTTTTT. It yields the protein CASSVQGIYSGELFF.

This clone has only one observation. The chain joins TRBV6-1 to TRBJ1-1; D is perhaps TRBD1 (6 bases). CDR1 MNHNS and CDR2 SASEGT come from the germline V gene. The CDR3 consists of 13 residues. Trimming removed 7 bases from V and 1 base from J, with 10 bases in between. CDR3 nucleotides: TGTGCCAGCACCCGACAGGCGAACACTGAAGCTTTCTTT. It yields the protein CASTRQANTEAFF.

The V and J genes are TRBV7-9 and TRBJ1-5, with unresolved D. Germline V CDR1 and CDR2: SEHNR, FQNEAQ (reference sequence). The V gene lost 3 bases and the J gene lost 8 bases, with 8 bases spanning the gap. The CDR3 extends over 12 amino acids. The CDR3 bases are TGTGCCAGCAGCTTCCCCGGGGAGCCCCAGCATTTT. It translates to CASSFPGEPQHF.

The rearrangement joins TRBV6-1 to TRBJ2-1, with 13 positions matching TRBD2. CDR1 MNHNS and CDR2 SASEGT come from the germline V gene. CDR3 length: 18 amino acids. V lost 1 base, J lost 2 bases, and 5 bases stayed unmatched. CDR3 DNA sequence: TGTGCCAGCAGTGAAGTACTAGCGGGGGGGCTCGCCTACAATGAGCAGTTCTTC. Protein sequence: CASSEVLAGGLAYNEQFF.

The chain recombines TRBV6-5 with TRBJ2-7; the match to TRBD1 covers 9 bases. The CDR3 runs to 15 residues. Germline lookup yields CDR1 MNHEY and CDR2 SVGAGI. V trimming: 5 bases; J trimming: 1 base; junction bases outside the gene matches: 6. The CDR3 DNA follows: TGTGCCAGCAGTCTCTCCGGGACAGGGTCCTACGAGCAGTACTTC. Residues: CASSLSGTGSYEQYF.

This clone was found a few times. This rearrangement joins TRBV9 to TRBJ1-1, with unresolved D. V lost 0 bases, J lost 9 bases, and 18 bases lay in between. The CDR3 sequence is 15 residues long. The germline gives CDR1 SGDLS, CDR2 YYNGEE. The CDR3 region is CASSVGANREGKAFF. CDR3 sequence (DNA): TGTGCCAGCAGCGTAGGGGCAAATAGGGAGGGAAAAGCTTTCTTT.

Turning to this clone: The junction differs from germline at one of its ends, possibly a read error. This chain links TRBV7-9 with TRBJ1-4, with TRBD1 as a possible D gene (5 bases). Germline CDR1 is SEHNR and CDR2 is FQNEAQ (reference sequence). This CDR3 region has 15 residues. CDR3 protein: CSSSLQRQGGEKLFF. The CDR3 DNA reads TGTTCCAGCAGCTTACAGCGGCAGGGAGGTGAAAAACTGTTTTTT.

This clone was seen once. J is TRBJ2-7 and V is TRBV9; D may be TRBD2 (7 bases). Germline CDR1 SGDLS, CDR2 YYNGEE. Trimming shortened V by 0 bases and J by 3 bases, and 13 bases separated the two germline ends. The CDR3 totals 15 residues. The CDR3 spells CASSVGGGRNYEQYF. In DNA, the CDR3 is TGTGCCAGCAGCGTAGGGGGGGGGCGAAACTACGAGCAGTACTTC.

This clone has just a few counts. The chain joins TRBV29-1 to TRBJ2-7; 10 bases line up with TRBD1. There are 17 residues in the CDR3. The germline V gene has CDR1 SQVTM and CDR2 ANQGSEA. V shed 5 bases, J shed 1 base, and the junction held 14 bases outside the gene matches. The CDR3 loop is CSVTFYEGTGVSYEQYF. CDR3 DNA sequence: TGCAGCGTTACTTTCTATGAAGGGACAGGGGTTTCCTACGAGCAGTACTTC.

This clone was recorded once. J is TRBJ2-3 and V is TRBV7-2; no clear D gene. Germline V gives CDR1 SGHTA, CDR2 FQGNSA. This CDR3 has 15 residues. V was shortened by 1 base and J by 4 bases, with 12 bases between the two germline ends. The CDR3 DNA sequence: TGTGCCAGCAGCTTAGATTTCGTTTCTCCAGATACGCAGTATTTT. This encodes CASSLDFVSPDTQYF.

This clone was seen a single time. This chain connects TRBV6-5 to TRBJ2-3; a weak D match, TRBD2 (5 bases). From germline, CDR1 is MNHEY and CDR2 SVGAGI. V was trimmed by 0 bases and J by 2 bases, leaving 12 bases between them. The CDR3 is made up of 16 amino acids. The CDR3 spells CASSYSGKQVTDTQYF. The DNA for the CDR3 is TGTGCCAGCAGTTACTCCGGGAAACAAGTCACAGATACGCAGTATTTT.

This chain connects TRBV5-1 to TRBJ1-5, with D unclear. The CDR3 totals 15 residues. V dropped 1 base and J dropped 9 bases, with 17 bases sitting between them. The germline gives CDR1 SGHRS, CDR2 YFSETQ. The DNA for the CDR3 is TGCGCCAGCAGCTTGCCCGCGCCAGGCCCACGGCCCCAGCATTTT. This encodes CASSLPAPGPRPQHF.

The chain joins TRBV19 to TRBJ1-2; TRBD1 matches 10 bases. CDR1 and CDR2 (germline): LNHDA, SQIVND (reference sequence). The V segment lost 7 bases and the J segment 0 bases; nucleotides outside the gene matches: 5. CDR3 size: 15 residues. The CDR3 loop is CASIPTGGTNYGYTF. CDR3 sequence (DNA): TGTGCCAGTATTCCGACAGGGGGCACTAACTATGGCTACACCTTC.

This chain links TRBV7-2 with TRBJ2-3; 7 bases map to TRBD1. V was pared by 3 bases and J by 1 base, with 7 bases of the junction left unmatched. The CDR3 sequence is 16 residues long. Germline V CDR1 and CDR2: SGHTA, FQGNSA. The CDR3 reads CASSFFVGTGTDTQYF. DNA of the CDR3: TGTGCCAGCAGCTTCTTCGTGGGGACAGGCACAGATACGCAGTATTTT.

The CDR3 DNA reads as TGTGCCAGCAGCGTAGCCCCATCGGACAGTGTTATCTATGGCTACACCTTC. Its translation is CASSVAPSDSVIYGYTF. The rearrangement links TRBV9 to TRBJ1-2; D might be TRBD1 (6 bases). The CDR3 extends over 17 amino acids. Trimming took off 0 bases at V and 4 bases at J, with 19 bases between the two ends. CDR1 and CDR2 from the germline V gene are SGDLS and YYNGEE.

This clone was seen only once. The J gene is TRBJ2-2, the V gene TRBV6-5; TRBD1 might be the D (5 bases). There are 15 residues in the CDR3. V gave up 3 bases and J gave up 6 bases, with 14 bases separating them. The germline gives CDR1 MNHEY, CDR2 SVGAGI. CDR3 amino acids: CASSYGVVGPGELFF. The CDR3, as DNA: TGTGCCAGCAGTTATGGGGTCGTGGGGCCCGGGGAGCTGTTTTTT.

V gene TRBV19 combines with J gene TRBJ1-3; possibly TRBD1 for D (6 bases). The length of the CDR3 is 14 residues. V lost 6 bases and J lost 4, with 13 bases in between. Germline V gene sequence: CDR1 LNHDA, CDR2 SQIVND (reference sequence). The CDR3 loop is CASSSTGSGNTIYF. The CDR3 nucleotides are TGTGCCAGTAGCTCCACAGGGTCGGGAAACACCATATATTTT. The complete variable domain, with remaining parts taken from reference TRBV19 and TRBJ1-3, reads DGGITQSPKYLFRKEGQNVTLSCEQNLNHDAMYWYRQDPGQGLRLIYYSQIVNDFQKGDIAEGYSVSREKKESFPLTVTSAQKNPTAFYLCASSSTGSGNTIYFGEGSWLTVV.

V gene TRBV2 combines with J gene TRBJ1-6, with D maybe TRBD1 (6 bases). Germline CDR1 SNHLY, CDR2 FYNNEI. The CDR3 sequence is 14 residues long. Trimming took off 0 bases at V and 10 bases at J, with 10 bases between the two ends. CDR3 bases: TGTGCCAGCAGTGAAGCGGGACAAATCTCACCCCTCCACTTT. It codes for CASSEAGQISPLHF.

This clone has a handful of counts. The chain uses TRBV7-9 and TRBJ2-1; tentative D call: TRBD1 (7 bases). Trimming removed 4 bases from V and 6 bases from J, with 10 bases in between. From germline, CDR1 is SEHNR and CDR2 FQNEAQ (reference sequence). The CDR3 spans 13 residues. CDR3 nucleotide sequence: TGTGCCAGCAGCTCAGGGGGGCTCAATGAGCAGTTCTTC. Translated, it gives CASSSGGLNEQFF. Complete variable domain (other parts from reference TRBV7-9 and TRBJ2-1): DTGVSQNPRHKITKRGQNVTFRCDPISEHNRLYWYRQTLGQGPEFLTYFQNEAQLEKSRLLSDRFSAERPKGSFSTLEIQRTEQGDSAMYLCASSSGGLNEQFFGPGTRLTVL.

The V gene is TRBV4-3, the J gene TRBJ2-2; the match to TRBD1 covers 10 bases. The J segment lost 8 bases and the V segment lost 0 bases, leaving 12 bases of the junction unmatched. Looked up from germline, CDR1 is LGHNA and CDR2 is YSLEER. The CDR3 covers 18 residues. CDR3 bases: TGCGCCAGCAGCCAAGATCTACGGGGGACAGGGGAGCTTGGGGAGCTGTTTTTT. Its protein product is CASSQDLRGTGELGELFF.